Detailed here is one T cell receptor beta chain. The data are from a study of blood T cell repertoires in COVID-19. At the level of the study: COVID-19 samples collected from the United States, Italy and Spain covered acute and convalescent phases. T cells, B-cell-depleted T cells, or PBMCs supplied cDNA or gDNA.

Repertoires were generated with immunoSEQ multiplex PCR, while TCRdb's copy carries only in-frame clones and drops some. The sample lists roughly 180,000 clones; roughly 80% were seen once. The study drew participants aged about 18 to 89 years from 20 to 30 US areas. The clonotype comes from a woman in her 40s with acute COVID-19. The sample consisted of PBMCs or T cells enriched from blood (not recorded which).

The CDR3 loop reads CASSPSGYSSYEQYV. The CDR3 bases are TGTGCCAGCAGCCCGTCAGGTTACAGCTCCTACGAGCAGTACGTC. The chain combines TRBV14 with TRBJ2-7; D unclear. Germline assignment: CDR1 SGHDN and CDR2 FVKESK. V lost 4 bases and J lost 0, with 13 bases in between. The CDR3 has 15 residues.